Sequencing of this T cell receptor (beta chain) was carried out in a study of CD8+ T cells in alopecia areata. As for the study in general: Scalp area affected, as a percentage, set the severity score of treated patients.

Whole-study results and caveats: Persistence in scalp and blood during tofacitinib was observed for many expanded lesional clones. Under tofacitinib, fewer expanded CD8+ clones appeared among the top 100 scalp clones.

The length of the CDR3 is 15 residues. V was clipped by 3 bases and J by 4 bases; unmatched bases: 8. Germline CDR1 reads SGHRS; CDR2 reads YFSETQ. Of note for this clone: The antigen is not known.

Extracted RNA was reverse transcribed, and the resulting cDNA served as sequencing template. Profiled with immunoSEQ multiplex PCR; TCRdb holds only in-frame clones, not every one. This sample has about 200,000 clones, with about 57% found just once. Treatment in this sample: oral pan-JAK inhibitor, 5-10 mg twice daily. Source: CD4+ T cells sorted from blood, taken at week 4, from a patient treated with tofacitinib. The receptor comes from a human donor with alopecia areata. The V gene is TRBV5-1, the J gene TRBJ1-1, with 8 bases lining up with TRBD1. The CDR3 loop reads CASSSQTGEVTEAFF. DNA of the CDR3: TGCGCCAGCAGCTCCCAGACAGGGGAAGTCACTGAAGCTTTCTTT.